This T cell receptor (beta chain) was profiled in a study of blood T cell repertoires in COVID-19. Whole-study context: Both acute and convalescent COVID-19 samples were obtained from the United States, Italy and Spain.

The germline CDR1 and CDR2 sequences are SNHLY and FYNNEI. This CDR3 is built from 15 residues. The V end was cut by 8 bases, the J end by 3 bases, with 14 bases between. This table comes from immunoSEQ multiplex PCR, and its TCRdb copy is limited to in-frame clones, with some not included. The sample lists about 130,000 clones; approximately 86% were seen once. The rearrangement joins TRBV2 to TRBJ1-6; maybe TRBD1 (6 bases). The receptor comes from a woman aged 50 to 65 who had recovered from COVID-19. The sequenced sample consisted of peripheral blood. CDR3 in DNA: TGTGCCAGCGAGCCCGGGACACACTATAATTCACCCCTCCACTTT. Translating it yields CASEPGTHYNSPLHF.